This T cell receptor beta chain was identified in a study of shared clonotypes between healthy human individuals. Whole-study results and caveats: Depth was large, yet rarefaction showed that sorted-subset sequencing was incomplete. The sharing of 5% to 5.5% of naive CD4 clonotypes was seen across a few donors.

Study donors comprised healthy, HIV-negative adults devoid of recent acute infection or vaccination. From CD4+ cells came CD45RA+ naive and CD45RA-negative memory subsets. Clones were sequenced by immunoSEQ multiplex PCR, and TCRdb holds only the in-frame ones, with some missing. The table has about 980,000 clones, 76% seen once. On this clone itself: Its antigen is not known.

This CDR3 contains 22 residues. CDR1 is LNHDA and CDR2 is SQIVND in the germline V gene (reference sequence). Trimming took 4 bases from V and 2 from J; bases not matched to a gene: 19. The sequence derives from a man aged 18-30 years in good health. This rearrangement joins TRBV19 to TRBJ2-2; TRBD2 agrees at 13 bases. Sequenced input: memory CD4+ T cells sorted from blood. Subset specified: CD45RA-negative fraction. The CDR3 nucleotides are TGTGCCAGTAGTAAATGGGATTCCGGACTAGCGGGAGAATTGTCTAACACCGGGGAGCTGTTTTTT. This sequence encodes CASSKWDSGLAGELSNTGELFF.